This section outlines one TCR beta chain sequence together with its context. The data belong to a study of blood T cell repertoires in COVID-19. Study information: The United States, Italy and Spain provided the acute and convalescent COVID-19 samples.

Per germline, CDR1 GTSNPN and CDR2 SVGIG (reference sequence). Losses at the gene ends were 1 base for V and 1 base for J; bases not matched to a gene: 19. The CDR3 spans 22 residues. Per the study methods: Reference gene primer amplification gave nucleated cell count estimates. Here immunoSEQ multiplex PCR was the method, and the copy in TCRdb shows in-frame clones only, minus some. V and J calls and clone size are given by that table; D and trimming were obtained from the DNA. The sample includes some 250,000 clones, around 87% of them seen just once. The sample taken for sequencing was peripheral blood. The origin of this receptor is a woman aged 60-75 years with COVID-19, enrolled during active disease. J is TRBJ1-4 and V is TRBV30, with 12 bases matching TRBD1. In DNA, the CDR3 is TGTGCCTGGAGTGCGAAGCCTTACCCGGGACAGGGGGCTTTTGGAACTAATGAAAAACTGTTTTTT. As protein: CAWSAKPYPGQGAFGTNEKLFF.